This TCR beta chain derives from a study of shared clonotypes between healthy human individuals. The study's findings and limits: Among donors, sharing of clonotypes was expected to be affected by sequencing depth. Among non-shared clonotypes, generation probabilities were lower than among those shared by all four donors. Sorted-subset sequencing, rarefaction showed, was incomplete despite large depth.

The assay was carried out at the deep level. Assay used: immunoSEQ multiplex PCR; TCRdb lists only in-frame clones, some missing. The table lists 2.3 million or so clones, about 92% of them singletons, with about 0.39% in the top ten. This CDR3 is built from 15 residues. V was pared by 5 bases and J by 1 base, with 15 bases between. Germline V gene sequence: CDR1 LGHNA, CDR2 YNFKEQ. Turning to this clone: Its antigen is not known.

The source material was naive CD4+ T cells from PBMCs. The subset was: CD45RA+ positively selected. The chain has TRBV4-2 and TRBJ2-7, with D hard to call. The receptor's source is a man in his late teens or twenties in good health. Some clones in this sample may be carry-over from other donors' samples. This CDR3 is CASSTLSTRSYEQYF. DNA for the CDR3: TGTGCCAGCAGCACCCTTAGCACCCGTTCCTACGAGCAGTACTTC.